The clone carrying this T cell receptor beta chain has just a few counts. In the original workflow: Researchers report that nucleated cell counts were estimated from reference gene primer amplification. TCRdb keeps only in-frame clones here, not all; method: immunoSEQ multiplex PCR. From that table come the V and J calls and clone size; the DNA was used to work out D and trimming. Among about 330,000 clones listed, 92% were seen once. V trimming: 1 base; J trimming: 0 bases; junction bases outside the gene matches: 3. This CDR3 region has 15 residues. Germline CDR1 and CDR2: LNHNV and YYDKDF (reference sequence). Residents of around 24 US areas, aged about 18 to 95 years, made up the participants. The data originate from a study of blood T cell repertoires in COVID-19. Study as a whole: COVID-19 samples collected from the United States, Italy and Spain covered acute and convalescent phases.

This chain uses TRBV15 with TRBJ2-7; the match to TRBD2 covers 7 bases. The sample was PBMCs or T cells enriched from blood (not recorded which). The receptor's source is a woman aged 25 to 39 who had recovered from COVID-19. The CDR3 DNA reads TGTGCCACCAGCAGAGTCGGCGGGAGCTCCTACGAGCAGTACTTC. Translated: CATSRVGGSSYEQYF.